This is a list of T cell receptor beta chains from one sample in a study of T cells in pancreatic ductal adenocarcinoma. Measured with immunoSEQ multiplex PCR; TCRdb has only the in-frame clones, and not every one. Here the sample spans 97,000 or so clones, roughly 96% being singletons. Sequencing was done on a sample of PBMCs. These receptors were taken from a human donor with pancreatic ductal adenocarcinoma. Both conserved end residues are part of each CDR3. Fields, in order: clone size, D gene, V gene, J gene, CDR3 DNA, CDR3 protein. The D gene is left open where the match is weak. Rows may omit the clone size; those that give it use once, few, many or a size class.

clone size: once; D gene: TRBD1; V gene: TRBV6-5; J gene: TRBJ2-7; CDR3 DNA: TGTGCCAGCAGTAAGGACAGGGGGCACGAGCAGTACTTC; CDR3 protein: CASSKDRGHEQYF
clone size: NA; D gene: NA; V gene: TRBV28; J gene: TRBJ2-5; CDR3 DNA: TGTGCCAGCAGGCCAGGTACCCAAGAGACCCAGTACTTC; CDR3 protein: CASRPGTQETQYF
clone size: NA; D gene: TRBD2; V gene: TRBV28; J gene: TRBJ2-5; CDR3 DNA: TGTGCCAGCAGTTCCCGGGGGGCCCAGTACTTC; CDR3 protein: CASSSRGAQYF
clone size: NA; D gene: TRBD1; V gene: TRBV5-8; J gene: TRBJ1-4; CDR3 DNA: TGTGCCAGCAGCATGGGGACAGGGGGCATTGAAAAACTGTTTTTT; CDR3 protein: CASSMGTGGIEKLFF
clone size: NA; D gene: NA; V gene: TRBV7-8; J gene: TRBJ2-2; CDR3 DNA: TGTGCCAGCAGCTCTAAGACAGAGAACACCGGGGAGCTGTTTTTT; CDR3 protein: CASSSKTENTGELFF
clone size: NA; D gene: TRBD1; V gene: TRBV9; J gene: TRBJ1-1; CDR3 DNA: TGTGCCAGCAGCGTAGCAGGGACAGAAGGGACTGAAGCTTTCTTT; CDR3 protein: CASSVAGTEGTEAFF
clone size: once; D gene: NA; V gene: TRBV29-1; J gene: TRBJ2-5; CDR3 DNA: TGCAGCGTTGATATCAGGGCGCAAGAGACCCAGTACTTC; CDR3 protein: CSVDIRAQETQYF
clone size: NA; D gene: TRBD2; V gene: TRBV6-1; J gene: TRBJ2-7; CDR3 DNA: TGTGCCAGCAGGGGTCTAGCGGTGACTTACGAGCAGTACTTC; CDR3 protein: CASRGLAVTYEQYF
clone size: NA; D gene: NA; V gene: TRBV2; J gene: TRBJ1-1; CDR3 DNA: TGTGCCAGCAGTGATCATTTAGGGGCTACTGAAGCTTTCTTT; CDR3 protein: CASSDHLGATEAFF
clone size: NA; D gene: NA; V gene: TRBV5-1; J gene: TRBJ2-7; CDR3 DNA: TGCGCCAGCAGCCGGGACTCCTTCGAGCAGTACTTC; CDR3 protein: CASSRDSFEQYF
clone size: NA; D gene: NA; V gene: TRBV30; J gene: TRBJ1-5; CDR3 DNA: TGTGCCTGGAGTGGAGGGGGTCAGCCCCAGCATTTT; CDR3 protein: CAWSGGGQPQHF
clone size: NA; D gene: TRBD2; V gene: TRBV2; J gene: TRBJ2-7; CDR3 DNA: TGTGCCAGCACTAAGCTAGCGGGAGTTCTATACGAGCAGTACTTC; CDR3 protein: CASTKLAGVLYEQYF
clone size: NA; D gene: NA; V gene: TRBV7-2; J gene: TRBJ2-5; CDR3 DNA: TGTGCCAGCAGCTCCTTCGCGGGCCAAGAGACCCAGTACTTC; CDR3 protein: CASSSFAGQETQYF
clone size: NA; D gene: TRBD1; V gene: TRBV19; J gene: TRBJ2-1; CDR3 DNA: TGTGCCAGTAGCACCGGGACAGAAAACAATGAGCAGTTCTTC; CDR3 protein: CASSTGTENNEQFF
clone size: few; D gene: TRBD1; V gene: TRBV10-3; J gene: TRBJ1-2; CDR3 DNA: TGTGCCATCAGCGCCAGGGGGAACGGCTACACCTTC; CDR3 protein: CAISARGNGYTF
clone size: NA; D gene: TRBD2; V gene: TRBV18; J gene: TRBJ2-3; CDR3 DNA: TGTGCCAGCTCACCACGGGAGGGGCCTAGCACAGATACGCAGTATTTT; CDR3 protein: CASSPREGPSTDTQYF
clone size: NA; D gene: TRBD1; V gene: TRBV29-1; J gene: TRBJ2-7; CDR3 DNA: TGCAGCGACGGACAGGGCCTAGCTAACGAGCAGTACTTC; CDR3 protein: CSDGQGLANEQYF
clone size: NA; D gene: NA; V gene: TRBV29-1; J gene: TRBJ1-1; CDR3 DNA: TGCAGCGTTGAAATGACAGGAACTGAAGCTTTCTTT; CDR3 protein: CSVEMTGTEAFF
clone size: NA; D gene: TRBD1; V gene: TRBV4-2; J gene: TRBJ1-2; CDR3 DNA: TGTGCCAGCAGCCAGGGACAGGGTCATGGCTACACCTTC; CDR3 protein: CASSQGQGHGYTF
clone size: NA; D gene: NA; V gene: TRBV28; J gene: TRBJ2-6; CDR3 DNA: TGTGCCAGCAGCCCGCGACAGGCTAGGAAGACCGGGGCCAACGTCCTGACTTTC; CDR3 protein: CASSPRQARKTGANVLTF
clone size: NA; D gene: NA; V gene: TRBV23-1; J gene: TRBJ2-4; CDR3 DNA: TGCGCCAGCAGTCAAGTTTACAGGGAGTACATTCAGTACTTC; CDR3 protein: CASSQVYREYIQYF
clone size: NA; D gene: NA; V gene: TRBV7-2; J gene: TRBJ2-7; CDR3 DNA: TGTGCCAGCAGCTTTTTAGACTCGGAGGGCGAGCAGTACTTC; CDR3 protein: CASSFLDSEGEQYF
clone size: NA; D gene: NA; V gene: TRBV7-9; J gene: TRBJ2-7; CDR3 DNA: TGTGCCAGCAGCTTAGATGAGGGAGAGCAGTACTTC; CDR3 protein: CASSLDEGEQYF
clone size: NA; D gene: TRBD1; V gene: TRBV27; J gene: TRBJ1-2; CDR3 DNA: TGTGCCAGCAGTTCGAGACGGACAGGGGGCAATTCTAACTATGGCTACACCTTC; CDR3 protein: CASSSRRTGGNSNYGYTF